This TCR beta chain was obtained from a study of blood T cell repertoires in COVID-19. Study overall: Sources were T cells, B-cell-depleted T cells, or PBMCs; the material itself was cDNA or gDNA.

Data came from immunoSEQ multiplex PCR; TCRdb stores just in-frame clones and leaves some out. The sample yields 250,000 to 300,000 clones, around nine tenths seen once. Cohorts were assigned according to the clinical history that participants reported. The sample taken for sequencing was PBMCs or T cells enriched from blood (not recorded which). The sequence derives from a woman between 25 and 40 years old who had recovered from COVID-19.

The DNA for the CDR3 is TGTGCCAGCAGTTTATCTAAACAGGGGAGAACCTATAATTCACCCCTCCACTTT. Its translation: CASSLSKQGRTYNSPLHF. The rearrangement uses TRBV27 and TRBJ1-6, with 7 bases lining up with TRBD1. Germline V gene sequence: CDR1 MNHEY, CDR2 SMNVEV (reference sequence). V dropped 0 bases and J dropped 2; count of bases not matched to a gene: 7. CDR3 size: 18 residues.